The 21 T cell receptor beta chains listed next were all sequenced from one sample in a study of T cell changes during pregnancy in multiple sclerosis. Clones were read by immunoSEQ multiplex PCR, and TCRdb kept only the in-frame ones, dropping some. The data contain about 59,000 clones, roughly 90% of them singletons. The sequenced sample was peripheral blood, obtained in the first trimester of pregnancy. These receptors all come from a female donor with multiple sclerosis, enrolled in a pregnancy study.

The chain carries TRBV7-9 and TRBJ2-1; 7 bases map to TRBD2. The V gene end was trimmed by 5 bases and the J gene end by 1 base; junction bases not matched to a gene: 5. The CDR3 length is 15 residues. Germline CDR1 and CDR2: SEHNR and FQNEAQ (reference sequence). CDR3 sequence (DNA): TGTGCCAGCAGCCCCCTAGCGGCGTCCTACAATGAGCAGTTCTTC. Its translation: CASSPLAASYNEQFF.

This rearrangement joins TRBV7-2 to TRBJ2-7; possibly TRBD2 for D (6 bases). CDR1 and CDR2 (germline): SGHTA, FQGNSA. The CDR3 is 15 amino acids. With 1 base removed from V and 3 bases from J, the gap between germline ends came to 13 bases. CDR3 DNA sequence: TGTGCCAGCAGCTTAGAGGGACTCCTCCTCTACGAGCAGTACTTC. It is translated as CASSLEGLLLYEQYF. The entire variable domain, with the rest obtained from reference TRBV7-2 and TRBJ2-7, is as follows: GAGVSQSPSNKVTEKGKDVELRCDPISGHTALYWYRQSLGQGLEFLIYFQGNSAPDKSGLPSDRFSAERTGGSVSTLTIQRTQQEDSAVYLCASSLEGLLLYEQYFGPGTRLTVT.

The gene calls are TRBV2 and TRBJ1-6; 9 bases map to TRBD1. Per germline, CDR1 SNHLY and CDR2 FYNNEI. The CDR3 loop spans 14 amino acids. J was trimmed by 8 bases and V by 6 bases; bases with no gene match: 5. The CDR3 loop is CASRVDRGDSPLHF. In nucleotides, the CDR3 is TGTGCCAGCAGAGTTGACAGGGGGGATTCACCCCTCCACTTT.

This rearrangement joins TRBV4-2 to TRBJ1-4; 11 positions match TRBD1. Germline CDR1 is LGHNA and CDR2 is YNFKEQ. The CDR3 totals 17 residues. Germline trimming cut 2 bases from V and 6 bases from J; bases unmatched to any gene: 8. The CDR3 coding sequence is TGTGCCAGCAGCCAATGGGACAGGGGGAAGGAGGATGAAAAACTGTTTTTT. Translating it yields CASSQWDRGKEDEKLFF.

The CDR3 is CASIRLAGNTEAFF. The CDR3 DNA is TGTGCCAGTATTCGTTTGGCGGGGAACACTGAAGCTTTCTTT. The chain uses TRBV19 and TRBJ1-1; D not resolved. This CDR3 contains 14 residues. With 7 bases removed from V and 1 base from J, the gap between germline ends came to 13 bases. Germline loops: CDR1 LNHDA, CDR2 SQIVND (reference sequence).

The genes are TRBV18 and TRBJ2-3; 8 bases match TRBD2. Germline V gene sequence: CDR1 KGHSH, CDR2 LQKENI. The J segment lost 2 bases and the V segment lost 5 bases, leaving 15 bases of the junction unmatched. The CDR3 runs to 18 residues. The CDR3 coding sequence is TGTGCCAGCTCAGCACTCCTCCTGGCGGGGGGCGACACAGATACGCAGTATTTT. Translating gives CASSALLLAGGDTDTQYF.

In its sample, this clone was seen many times. The V call is TRBV28, the J call TRBJ2-1, with D maybe TRBD1 (5 bases). CDR1 MDHEN and CDR2 SYDVKM come from the germline V gene. V was pared by 6 bases and J by 0 bases, with 6 bases between. The CDR3 consists of 13 residues. CDR3 coding DNA: TGTGCCAGCAGAGGGGCCTCCTACAATGAGCAGTTCTTC. Translated, it gives CASRGASYNEQFF.

The rearrangement joins TRBV6-6 to TRBJ2-7, with 8 bases identical to TRBD2. The CDR3 length is 15 residues. V lost 6 bases and J lost 0; bases outside the gene matches: 7. Germline V gene sequence: CDR1 MNHNY, CDR2 SVGAGI (reference sequence). The CDR3 bases are TGTGCCAGCAGCCAAACTAGCGGTCTCTCCTACGAGCAGTACTTC. Encoded protein: CASSQTSGLSYEQYF.

In its sample, this clone was seen once. The chain has TRBV6-5 and TRBJ1-4, with 8 bases that match TRBD1. CDR1 is MNHEY and CDR2 is SVGAGI in the germline V gene. Trimming took 2 bases from V and 8 from J; bases not matched to a gene: 7. The CDR3 covers 15 residues. This CDR3 is CASSYTGQGGEKLFF. For the CDR3, the DNA is TGTGCCAGCAGTTACACAGGACAGGGTGGAGAAAAACTGTTTTTT.

In its sample, this clone was seen once. The genes are TRBV28 and TRBJ1-5, with D possibly being TRBD1 (6 bases). The CDR3 spans 15 residues. Germline V gene lookup returns CDR1 MDHEN and CDR2 SYDVKM. With 6 bases removed from V and 0 bases from J, the gap between germline ends came to 12 bases. The CDR3 loop reads CASRLQGNSNQPQHF. The CDR3 region has the DNA TGTGCCAGCAGACTACAGGGTAATAGCAATCAGCCCCAGCATTTT.

This clone was recorded only once. The chain uses TRBV5-6 and TRBJ2-3; 8 bases are shared with TRBD2. From germline, CDR1 is SGHDT and CDR2 YYEEEE. V was pared by 3 bases and J by 7 bases, with 13 bases of the junction left unmatched. The CDR3 is made up of 16 amino acids. The CDR3 protein is CASSWKLGGGSYTQYF. The CDR3 DNA reads as TGTGCCAGCAGCTGGAAGTTGGGCGGGGGGTCTTATACGCAGTATTTT.

V and J are TRBV5-8 and TRBJ2-6, with a tentative D call TRBD2 (6 bases). The V gene lost 7 bases and the J gene lost 2 bases, with 16 bases spanning the gap. CDR3 length: 16 amino acids. The germline V gene has CDR1 SGHTS and CDR2 YDEGEE. CDR3 sequence reads: CASGAGSGTGANVLTF. CDR3 bases: TGTGCCAGCGGTGCCGGGAGTGGAACTGGGGCCAACGTCCTGACTTTC.

V gene TRBV28 combines with J gene TRBJ2-1, with D perhaps TRBD2 (5 bases). This CDR3 contains 13 residues. The germline V gene encodes CDR1 MDHEN and CDR2 SYDVKM. Trimming stripped 4 bases from V and 7 bases from J, with 11 bases between. CDR3 loop: CASSSPRGNEQFF. The CDR3 bases are TGTGCCAGCAGTTCCCCCCGCGGGAATGAGCAGTTCTTC.

This clone appeared a few times. Germline is not matched at one junction end, which may reflect a read error. The V call is TRBV7-7, the J call TRBJ2-5, with 9 bases fitting TRBD2. Per germline, CDR1 SSHAT and CDR2 FNYEAQ (reference sequence). The CDR3 contains 16 residues. The CDR3 here is CASSLDGGRAGETQYF. CDR3 coding DNA: TGTGCTAGCAGCTTAGATGGCGGGAGGGCCGGAGAGACCCAGTACTTC.

The chain has TRBV5-1 and TRBJ2-5; TRBD2 agrees at 7 bases. The V segment lost 3 bases and the J segment 2 bases; nucleotides outside the gene matches: 7. Per germline, CDR1 SGHRS and CDR2 YFSETQ. CDR3 length: 15 residues. CDR3 protein: CASSWGLTRQETQYF. The CDR3 DNA sequence: TGCGCCAGCAGCTGGGGACTAACCAGACAAGAGACCCAGTACTTC.

V usage is TRBV27 and J usage is TRBJ1-1; D might be TRBD1 (5 bases). The CDR3 loop spans 12 amino acids. V was trimmed by 6 bases and J by 5 bases, leaving 10 bases between them. CDR1 is MNHEY, CDR2 SMNVEV, per germline (reference sequence). The CDR3 region has the DNA TGTGCCAGCAGCCCCAAGGGGACTGAAGCTTTCTTT. This codes for CASSPKGTEAFF.

The chain employs TRBV27 and TRBJ2-5, with 8 bases identical to TRBD1. V was pared by 2 bases and J by 0 bases, with 8 bases of the junction left unmatched. The V gene's germline CDR1 is MNHEY and CDR2 SMNVEV (reference sequence). The length of the CDR3 is 17 residues. Here the CDR3 reads CASSLRTGIRYQETQYF. The CDR3 region has the DNA TGTGCCAGCAGTTTAAGGACAGGGATTCGCTACCAAGAGACCCAGTACTTC.

CDR3: CASSVGAGEADTQYF. The CDR3 DNA reads as TGTGCCAGCAGCGTAGGAGCCGGAGAGGCAGATACGCAGTATTTT. This chain connects TRBV9 to TRBJ2-3, with unresolved D. The CDR3 spans 15 residues. Germline CDR1 is SGDLS and CDR2 is YYNGEE. V shed 0 bases and J shed 4 bases, with 12 bases lying between them.

The chain links TRBV5-4 to TRBJ2-7; maybe TRBD2 (6 bases). Trimming removed 7 bases at V and 4 bases at J, with 21 bases between. CDR3 length: 15 residues. Per germline, CDR1 SGHNT and CDR2 YYREEE (reference sequence). CDR3 nucleotide sequence: TGTGCCAGCGGACCCCCGGGACTTAAAGTGTACGAGCAGTACTTC. As protein: CASGPPGLKVYEQYF.

The V gene is TRBV4-2, the J gene TRBJ2-1; D may be TRBD2 (6 bases). Germline CDR1 and CDR2: LGHNA and YNFKEQ. Trimming left V 4 bases short and J 6 bases short, with 19 bases between. This CDR3 has 16 residues. CDR3 loop: CASSPEGPGLLNEQFF. CDR3 in DNA: TGTGCCAGCAGCCCCGAGGGGCCGGGACTCCTCAATGAGCAGTTCTTC.

The chain couples TRBV4-3 to TRBJ2-3; no clear D gene. CDR1 and CDR2 (germline): LGHNA, YSLEER. The CDR3 has 15 amino acids. Trimming took off 0 bases at V and 4 bases at J, with 11 bases between the two ends. For the CDR3, the DNA is TGCGCCAGCAGCCAAGATTTGGCCCCACCAGATACGCAGTATTTT. Protein product: CASSQDLAPPDTQYF.